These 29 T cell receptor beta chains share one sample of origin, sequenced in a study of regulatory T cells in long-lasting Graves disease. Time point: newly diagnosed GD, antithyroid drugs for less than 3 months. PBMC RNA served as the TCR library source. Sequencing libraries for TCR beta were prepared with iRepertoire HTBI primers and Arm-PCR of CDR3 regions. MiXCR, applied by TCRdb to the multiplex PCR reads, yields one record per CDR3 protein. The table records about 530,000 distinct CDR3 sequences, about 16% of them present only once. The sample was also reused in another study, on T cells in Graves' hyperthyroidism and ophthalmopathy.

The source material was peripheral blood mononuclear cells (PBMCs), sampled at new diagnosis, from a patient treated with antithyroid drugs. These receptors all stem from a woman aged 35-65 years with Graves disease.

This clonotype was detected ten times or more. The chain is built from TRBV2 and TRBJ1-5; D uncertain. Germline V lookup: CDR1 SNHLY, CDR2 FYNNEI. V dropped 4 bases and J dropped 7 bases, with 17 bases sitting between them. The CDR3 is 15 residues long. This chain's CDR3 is CASSGELGEVQPQHF. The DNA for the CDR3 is TGTGCCAGCAGTGGTGAGCTGGGCGAGGTCCAGCCCCAGCATTTT.

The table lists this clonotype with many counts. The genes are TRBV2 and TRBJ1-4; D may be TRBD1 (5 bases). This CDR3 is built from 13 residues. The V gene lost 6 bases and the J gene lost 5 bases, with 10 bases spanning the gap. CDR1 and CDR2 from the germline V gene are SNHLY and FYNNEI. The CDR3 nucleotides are TGTGCCAGCAGCGGGGCAAGAAATGAAAAACTGTTTTTT. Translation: CASSGARNEKLFF.

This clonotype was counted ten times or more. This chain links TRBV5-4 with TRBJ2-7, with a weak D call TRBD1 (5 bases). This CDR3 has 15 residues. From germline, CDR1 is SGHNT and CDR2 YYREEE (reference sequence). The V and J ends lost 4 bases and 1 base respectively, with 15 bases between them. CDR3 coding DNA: TGTGCCAGCAGCCCAACTGACAGTCAGTCCTACGAGCAGTACTTC. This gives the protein CASSPTDSQSYEQYF.

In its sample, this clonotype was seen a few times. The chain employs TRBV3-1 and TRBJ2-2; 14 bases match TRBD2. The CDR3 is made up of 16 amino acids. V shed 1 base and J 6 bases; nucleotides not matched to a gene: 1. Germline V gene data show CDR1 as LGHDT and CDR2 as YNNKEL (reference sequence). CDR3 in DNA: TGTGCCAGCAGCCAAGGACTAGCGGGGGGGGCCGGGGAGCTGTTTTTT. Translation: CASSQGLAGGAGELFF. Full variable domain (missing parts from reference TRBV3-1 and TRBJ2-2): DTAVSQTPKYLVTQMGNDKSIKCEQNLGHDTMYWYKQDSKKFLKIMFSYNNKELIINETVPNRFSPKSPDKAHLNLHINSLELGDSAVYFCASSQGLAGGAGELFFGEGSRLTVL.

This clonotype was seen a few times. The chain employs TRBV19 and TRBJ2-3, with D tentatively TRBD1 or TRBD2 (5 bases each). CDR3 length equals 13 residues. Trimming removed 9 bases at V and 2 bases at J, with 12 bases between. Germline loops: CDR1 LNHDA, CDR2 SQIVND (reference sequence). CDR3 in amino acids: CASHSGTTDTQYF. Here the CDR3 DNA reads TGTGCCAGCCACTCCGGGACCACAGATACGCAGTATTTT.

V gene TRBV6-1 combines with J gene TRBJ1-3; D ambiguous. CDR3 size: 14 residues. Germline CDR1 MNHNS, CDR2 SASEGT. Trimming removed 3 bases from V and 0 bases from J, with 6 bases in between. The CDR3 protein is CASSEGYSGNTIYF. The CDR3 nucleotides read TGTGCCAGCAGTGAGGGCTACTCTGGAAACACCATATATTTT.

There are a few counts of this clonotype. CDR3 bases: TGTGCCAGTAGTATAGGTGTCCCGAGCGCAGATACGCAGTATTTT. It yields the protein CASSIGVPSADTQYF. This rearrangement joins TRBV19 to TRBJ2-3; no clear D gene. The CDR3 loop spans 15 amino acids. Germline lookup yields CDR1 LNHDA and CDR2 SQIVND (reference sequence). V was clipped by 1 base and J by 4 bases, with 12 bases between them.

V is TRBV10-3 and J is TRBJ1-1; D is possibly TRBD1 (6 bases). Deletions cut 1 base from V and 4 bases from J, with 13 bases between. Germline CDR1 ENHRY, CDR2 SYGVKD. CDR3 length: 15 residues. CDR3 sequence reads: CAISELRGGGTEAFF. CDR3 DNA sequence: TGTGCCATCAGTGAGTTGCGGGGAGGGGGCACTGAAGCTTTCTTT.

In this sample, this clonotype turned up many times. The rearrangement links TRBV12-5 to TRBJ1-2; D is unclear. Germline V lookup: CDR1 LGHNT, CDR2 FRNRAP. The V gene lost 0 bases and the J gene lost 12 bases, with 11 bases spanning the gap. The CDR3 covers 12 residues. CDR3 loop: CASGLVAHLNTF. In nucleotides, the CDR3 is TGTGCTAGTGGTTTGGTGGCCCATTTAAACACCTTC.

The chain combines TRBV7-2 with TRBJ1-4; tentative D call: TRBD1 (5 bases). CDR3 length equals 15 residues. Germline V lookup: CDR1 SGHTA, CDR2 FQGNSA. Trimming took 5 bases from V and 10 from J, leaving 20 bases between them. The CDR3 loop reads CASSVGGLRDGKLFF. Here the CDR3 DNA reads TGTGCCAGCAGCGTCGGGGGACTCCGGGACGGAAAACTGTTTTTT.

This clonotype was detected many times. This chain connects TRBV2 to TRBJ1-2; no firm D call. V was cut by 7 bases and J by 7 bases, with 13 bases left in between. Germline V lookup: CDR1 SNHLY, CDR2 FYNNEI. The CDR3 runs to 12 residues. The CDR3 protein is CASNGERAGYTF. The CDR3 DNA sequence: TGTGCCAGCAACGGGGAGCGTGCTGGCTACACCTTC.

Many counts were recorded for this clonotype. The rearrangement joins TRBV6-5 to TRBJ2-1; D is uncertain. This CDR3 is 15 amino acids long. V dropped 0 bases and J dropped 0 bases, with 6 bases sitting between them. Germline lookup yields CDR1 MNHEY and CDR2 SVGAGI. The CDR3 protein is CASSYSTGSYNEQFF. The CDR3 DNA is TGTGCCAGCAGTTACTCGACGGGCTCCTACAATGAGCAGTTCTTC.

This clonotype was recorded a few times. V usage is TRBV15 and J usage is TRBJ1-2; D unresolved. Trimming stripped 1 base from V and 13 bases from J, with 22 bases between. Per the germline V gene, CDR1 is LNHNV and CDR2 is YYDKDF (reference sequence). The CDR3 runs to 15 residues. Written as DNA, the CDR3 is TGTGCCACCAGCAGAGGAGAATTTGGCACATTGGCCCCCACCTTC. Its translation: CATSRGEFGTLAPTF. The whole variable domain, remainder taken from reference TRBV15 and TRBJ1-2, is DAMVIQNPRYQVTQFGKPVTLSCSQTLNHNVMYWYQQKSSQAPKLLFHYYDKDFNNEADTPDNFQSRRPNTSFCFLDIRSPGLGDTAMYLCATSRGEFGTLAPTFGSGTRLTVV.

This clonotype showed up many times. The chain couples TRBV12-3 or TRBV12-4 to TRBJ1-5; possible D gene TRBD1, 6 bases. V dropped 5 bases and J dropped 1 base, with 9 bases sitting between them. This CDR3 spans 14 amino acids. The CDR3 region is CASSQGLSNQPQHF. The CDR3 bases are TGTGCCAGCAGTCAGGGGTTGAGCAATCAGCCCCAGCATTTT.

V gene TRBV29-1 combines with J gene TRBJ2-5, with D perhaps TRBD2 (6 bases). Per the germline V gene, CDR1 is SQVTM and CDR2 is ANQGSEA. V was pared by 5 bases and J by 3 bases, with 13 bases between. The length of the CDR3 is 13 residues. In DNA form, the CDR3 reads TGCAGCGTTAGCAGCGGGTCGAAAGAGACCCAGTACTTC. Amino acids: CSVSSGSKETQYF.

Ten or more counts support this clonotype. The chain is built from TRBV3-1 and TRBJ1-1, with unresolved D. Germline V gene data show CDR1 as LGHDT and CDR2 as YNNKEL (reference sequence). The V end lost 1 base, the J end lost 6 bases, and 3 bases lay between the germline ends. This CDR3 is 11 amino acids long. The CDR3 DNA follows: TGTGCCAGCAGCCAAGGACCTGAAGCTTTCTTT. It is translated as CASSQGPEAFF.

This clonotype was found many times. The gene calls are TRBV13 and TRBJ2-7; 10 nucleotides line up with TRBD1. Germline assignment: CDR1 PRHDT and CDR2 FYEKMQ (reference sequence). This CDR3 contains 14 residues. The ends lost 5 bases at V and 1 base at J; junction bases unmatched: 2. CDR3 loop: CASSADRGSYEQYF. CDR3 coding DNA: TGTGCCAGCAGCGCGGACAGGGGGTCCTACGAGCAGTACTTC.

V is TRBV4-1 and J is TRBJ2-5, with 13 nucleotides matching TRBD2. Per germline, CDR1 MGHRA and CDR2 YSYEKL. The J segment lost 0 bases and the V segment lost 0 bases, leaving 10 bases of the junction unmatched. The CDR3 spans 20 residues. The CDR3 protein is CASSQEMGGTSGAYQETQYF. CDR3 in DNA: TGCGCCAGCAGCCAAGAGATGGGCGGGACTAGCGGGGCCTACCAAGAGACCCAGTACTTC.

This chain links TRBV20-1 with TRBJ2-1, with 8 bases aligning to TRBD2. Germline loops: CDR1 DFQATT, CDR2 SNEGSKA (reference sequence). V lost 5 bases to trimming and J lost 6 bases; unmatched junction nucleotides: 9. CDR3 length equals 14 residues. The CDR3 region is CSAGLPGGLNEQFF. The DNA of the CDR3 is TGCAGTGCTGGGCTGCCGGGGGGGCTCAATGAGCAGTTCTTC.

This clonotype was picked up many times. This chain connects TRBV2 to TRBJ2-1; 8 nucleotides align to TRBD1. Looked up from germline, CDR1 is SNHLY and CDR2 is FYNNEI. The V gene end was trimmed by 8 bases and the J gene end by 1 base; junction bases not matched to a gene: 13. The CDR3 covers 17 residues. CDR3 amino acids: CASPGQGPSGSYNEQFF. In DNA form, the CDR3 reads TGTGCCAGCCCTGGACAGGGTCCCAGCGGTTCCTACAATGAGCAGTTCTTC.

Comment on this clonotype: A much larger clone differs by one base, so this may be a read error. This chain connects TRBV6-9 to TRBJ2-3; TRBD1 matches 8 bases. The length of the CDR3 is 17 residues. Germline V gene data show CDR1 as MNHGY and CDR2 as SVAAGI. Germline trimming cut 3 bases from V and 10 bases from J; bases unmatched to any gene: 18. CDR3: CASSYGQGQMGLDSQYF. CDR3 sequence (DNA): TGTGCCAGCAGTTACGGACAGGGTCAAATGGGTTTGGATTCGCAGTATTTT.

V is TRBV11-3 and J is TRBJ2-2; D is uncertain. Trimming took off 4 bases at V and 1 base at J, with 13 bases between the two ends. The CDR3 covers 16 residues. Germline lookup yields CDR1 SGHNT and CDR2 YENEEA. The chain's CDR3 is CASSSPRDGNTGELFF. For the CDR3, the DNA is TGTGCCAGCAGCTCCCCTCGCGATGGGAACACCGGGGAGCTGTTTTTT.

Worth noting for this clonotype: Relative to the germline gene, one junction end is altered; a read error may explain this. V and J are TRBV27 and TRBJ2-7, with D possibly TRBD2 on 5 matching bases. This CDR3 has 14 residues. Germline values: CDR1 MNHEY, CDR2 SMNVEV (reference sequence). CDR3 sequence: CASMWGMGDYEQCF. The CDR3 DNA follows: TGTGCCAGCATGTGGGGAATGGGAGACTACGAGCAGTGCTTC.

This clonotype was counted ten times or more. The CDR3 sequence: CASSLGPRVAKNIQYF. The CDR3 DNA follows: TGTGCCAGCAGCCTAGGACCCAGGGTGGCCAAAAACATTCAGTACTTC. The chain is built from TRBV3-1 and TRBJ2-4; D perhaps matches TRBD1 (5 bases). Per the germline V gene, CDR1 is LGHDT and CDR2 is YNNKEL (reference sequence). The CDR3 has 16 residues. V was pared by 4 bases and J by 1 base, with 14 bases between.

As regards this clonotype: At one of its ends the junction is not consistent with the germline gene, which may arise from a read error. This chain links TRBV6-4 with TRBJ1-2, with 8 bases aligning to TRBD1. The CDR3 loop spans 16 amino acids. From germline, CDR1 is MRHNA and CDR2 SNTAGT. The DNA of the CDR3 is TGTGCCAGCAGTCGCGGAGGACAGGGCGGCGGTAATGGCCACACCTTC. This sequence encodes CASSRGGQGGGNGHTF.

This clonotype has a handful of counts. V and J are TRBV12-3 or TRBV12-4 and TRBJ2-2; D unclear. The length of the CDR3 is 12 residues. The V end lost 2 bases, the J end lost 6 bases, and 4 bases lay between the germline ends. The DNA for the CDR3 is TGTGCCAGCAGTTTAAACCCCGGGGAGCTGTTTTTT. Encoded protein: CASSLNPGELFF.

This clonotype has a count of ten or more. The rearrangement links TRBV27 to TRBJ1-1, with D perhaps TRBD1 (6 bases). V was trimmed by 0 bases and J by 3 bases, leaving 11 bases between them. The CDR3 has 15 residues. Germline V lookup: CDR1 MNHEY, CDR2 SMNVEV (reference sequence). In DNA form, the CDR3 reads TGTGCCAGCAGTTTATCCAGGGGAGGGTACACTGAAGCTTTCTTT. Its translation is CASSLSRGGYTEAFF.

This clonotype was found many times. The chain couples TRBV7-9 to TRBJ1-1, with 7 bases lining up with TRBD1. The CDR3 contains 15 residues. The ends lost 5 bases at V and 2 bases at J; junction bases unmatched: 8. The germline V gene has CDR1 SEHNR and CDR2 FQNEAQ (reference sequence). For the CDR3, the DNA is TGTGCCAGCAGCCCTAGACAGGGTAGTAACACTGAAGCTTTCTTT. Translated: CASSPRQGSNTEAFF. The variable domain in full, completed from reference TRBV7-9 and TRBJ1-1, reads DTGVSQNPRHKITKRGQNVTFRCDPISEHNRLYWYRQTLGQGPEFLTYFQNEAQLEKSRLLSDRFSAERPKGSFSTLEIQRTEQGDSAMYLCASSPRQGSNTEAFFGQGTRLTVV.

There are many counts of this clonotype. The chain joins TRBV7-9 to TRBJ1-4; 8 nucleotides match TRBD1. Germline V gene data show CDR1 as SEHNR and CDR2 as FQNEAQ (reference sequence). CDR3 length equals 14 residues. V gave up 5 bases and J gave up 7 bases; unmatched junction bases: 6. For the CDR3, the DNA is TGTGCCAGCAGCCCGGGACAGGCGGGTGAAAAACTGTTTTTT. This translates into CASSPGQAGEKLFF.